The clone carrying this T cell receptor beta chain was counted a few times. TCRdb's table, derived via immunoSEQ multiplex PCR, lists solely in-frame clones and lacks some. The table lists tens of thousands of clones, about four fifths of them singletons. Between the trimmed V and J ends, which lost 4 bases and 7 bases, there was a span of 18 bases. Germline V lookup: CDR1 SGHNT, CDR2 YYREEE (reference sequence). This CDR3 is 14 amino acids long. The sample comes from a study of blood T cell repertoires in COVID-19. Study overall: Acute-phase and convalescent COVID-19 samples originated in the United States, Italy and Spain.

This chain uses TRBV5-4 with TRBJ2-7; possibly TRBD1 for D (6 bases). The source of this sequence is a woman aged 60 to 75 with acute or convalescent COVID-19. The sequenced sample consisted of peripheral blood. The CDR3 DNA is TGTGCCAGCAGCCCCACAGGGTTGTCTCGGGAGCAGTACTTC. Residues: CASSPTGLSREQYF.